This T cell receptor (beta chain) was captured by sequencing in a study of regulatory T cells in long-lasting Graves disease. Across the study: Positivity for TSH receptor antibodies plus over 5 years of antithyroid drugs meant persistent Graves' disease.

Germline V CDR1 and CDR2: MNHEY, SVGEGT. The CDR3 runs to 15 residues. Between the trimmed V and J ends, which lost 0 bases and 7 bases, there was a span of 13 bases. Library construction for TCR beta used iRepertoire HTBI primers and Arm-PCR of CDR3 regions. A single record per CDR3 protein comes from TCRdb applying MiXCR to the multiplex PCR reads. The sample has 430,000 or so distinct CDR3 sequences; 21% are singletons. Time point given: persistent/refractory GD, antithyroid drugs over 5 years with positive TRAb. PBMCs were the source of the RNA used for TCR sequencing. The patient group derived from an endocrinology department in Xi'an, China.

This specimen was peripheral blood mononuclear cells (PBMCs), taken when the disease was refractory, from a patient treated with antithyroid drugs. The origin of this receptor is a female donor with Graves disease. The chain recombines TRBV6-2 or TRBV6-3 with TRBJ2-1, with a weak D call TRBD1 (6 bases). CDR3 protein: CASSYSGQGWNEQFF. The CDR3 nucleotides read TGTGCCAGCAGTTACTCCGGGCAGGGGTGGAATGAGCAGTTCTTC.